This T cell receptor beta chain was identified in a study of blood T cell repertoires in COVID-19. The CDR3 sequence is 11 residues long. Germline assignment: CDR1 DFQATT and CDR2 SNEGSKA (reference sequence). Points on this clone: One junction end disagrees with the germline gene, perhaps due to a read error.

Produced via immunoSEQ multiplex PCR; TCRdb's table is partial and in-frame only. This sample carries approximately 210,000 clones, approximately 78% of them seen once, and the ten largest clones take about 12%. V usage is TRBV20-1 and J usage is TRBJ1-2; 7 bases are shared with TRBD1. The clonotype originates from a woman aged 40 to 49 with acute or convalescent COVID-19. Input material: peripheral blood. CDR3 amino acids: CRARGPGGYTF. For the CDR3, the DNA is TGCAGGGCTAGGGGGCCCGGGGGCTACACCTTC.